Following are 23 T cell receptor beta chains from one sample sequenced in a study of shared clonotypes between healthy human individuals. Produced via immunoSEQ multiplex PCR; TCRdb's table is partial and in-frame only. Here the sample spans about 1.5 million clones, around 97% being singletons. The sequenced sample was naive CD4+ T cells sorted from blood. Subset meaning: CD45RA+ positively selected. The receptors stem from a man aged 25 to 40 in good health.

To note about this clone: At the DNA level, this CDR3 is encoded by other sequences in the same sample as well. J is TRBJ2-7 and V is TRBV18; 9 bases line up with TRBD1. V lost 3 bases and J lost 2; bases outside the gene matches: 2. The CDR3 consists of 14 residues. Germline V lookup: CDR1 KGHSH, CDR2 LQKENI. The CDR3 coding sequence is TGTGCCAGCTCACCGGGGACAGGGACCTACGAGCAGTACTTC. As protein: CASSPGTGTYEQYF.

In this sample, this clone turned up once. This chain connects TRBV7-2 to TRBJ2-2; no firm D call. Germline loops: CDR1 SGHTA, CDR2 FQGNSA. This CDR3 contains 16 residues. The V end was cut by 7 bases, the J end by 2 bases, with 17 bases between. The CDR3 region is CASNSLIGVNTGELFF. The CDR3 bases are TGTGCCAGCAACTCCCTTATTGGAGTTAACACCGGGGAGCTGTTTTTT.

This clone was detected once. The chain combines TRBV28 with TRBJ1-4; 11 nucleotides line up with TRBD1. The junction had 4 bases not matched to a gene; V was cut back by 7 bases and J by 6 bases. From germline, CDR1 is MDHEN and CDR2 SYDVKM. The CDR3 runs to 14 residues. The CDR3 region is CASIRTGGDEKLFF. The CDR3 DNA reads as TGTGCCAGCATTAGGACAGGGGGCGATGAAAAACTGTTTTTT.

The rearrangement uses TRBV2 and TRBJ2-7; D remains ambiguous. V was cut by 1 base and J by 5 bases, with 9 bases left in between. The CDR3 contains 13 residues. Germline lookup yields CDR1 SNHLY and CDR2 FYNNEI. CDR3 protein: CASSEGTLHEQYF. The CDR3 nucleotides read TGTGCCAGCAGTGAAGGGACGCTCCACGAGCAGTACTTC.

The chain joins TRBV11-3 to TRBJ2-3; TRBD2 aligns across 11 bases. This CDR3 comprises 16 residues. The V gene's germline CDR1 is SGHNT and CDR2 YENEEA. Trimming at V came to 5 bases and at J to 5 bases, leaving 9 bases not matched to a gene. CDR3 nucleotides: TGTGCCAGCAGCCATTCCGGGACTAGCGGTGGAGATACGCAGTATTTT. Translated: CASSHSGTSGGDTQYF.

The chain employs TRBV5-6 and TRBJ1-4; 7 bases are a match to TRBD1. CDR1 is SGHDT, CDR2 YYEEEE, per germline. The CDR3 loop spans 15 amino acids. Trimming took 3 bases from V and 8 from J; bases not matched to a gene: 10. The chain's CDR3 is CASSYYDRAGEKLFF. The CDR3 DNA follows: TGTGCCAGCAGCTATTACGACAGGGCCGGGGAAAAACTGTTTTTT.

The V gene is TRBV11-3, the J gene TRBJ1-3, with D hard to call. The CDR3 length is 15 residues. Trimming pared 3 bases from V and 1 base from J, leaving 10 bases between. Looked up from germline, CDR1 is SGHNT and CDR2 is YENEEA. CDR3 sequence: CASSLGSLSGNTIYF. In DNA form, the CDR3 reads TGTGCCAGCAGCTTGGGGTCATTGTCTGGAAACACCATATATTTT.

The genes are TRBV27 and TRBJ1-4; the D gene is possibly TRBD1 (5 bases). Trimming removed 3 bases at V and 10 bases at J, with 12 bases between. The CDR3 length is 13 residues. Germline CDR1 reads MNHEY; CDR2 reads SMNVEV (reference sequence). The chain's CDR3 is CASSFRDLGKLFF. As DNA, the CDR3 is TGTGCCAGCAGTTTCAGGGACCTCGGAAAACTGTTTTTT.

To note about this clone: This same CDR3 is encoded by further DNA sequences in the sample. This chain joins TRBV5-5 and TRBJ2-1; D gene unclear. V was trimmed by 0 bases and J by 0 bases, leaving 7 bases between them. The CDR3 contains 15 residues. The germline CDR1 and CDR2 sequences are SGHKS and YYEKEE (reference sequence). CDR3 sequence: CASSLEGSSYNEQFF. The CDR3, as DNA: TGTGCCAGCAGCTTGGAGGGTAGCTCCTACAATGAGCAGTTCTTC.

V is TRBV28 and J is TRBJ2-5; 15 bases agree with TRBD2. The V gene's germline CDR1 is MDHEN and CDR2 SYDVKM. V lost 5 bases and J lost 4; bases outside the gene matches: 5. The CDR3 contains 16 residues. CDR3 in DNA: TGTGCCAGCAGTCGGACTAGCGGGAGGGCCGGAGAGACCCAGTACTTC. Amino acid sequence: CASSRTSGRAGETQYF.

V and J are TRBV7-8 and TRBJ2-7; 8 nucleotides line up with TRBD1. Looked up from germline, CDR1 is SGHVS and CDR2 is FQNEAQ. This CDR3 is 15 amino acids long. V lost 3 bases and J lost 7; bases outside the gene matches: 11. The CDR3 sequence is CASSLTGDPSGEQYF. The CDR3 DNA is TGTGCCAGCAGCTTGACAGGGGATCCCTCTGGGGAGCAGTACTTC.

V gene TRBV6-5 combines with J gene TRBJ2-7; 8 bases match TRBD2. V was clipped by 0 bases and J by 6 bases; unmatched bases: 4. The CDR3 is 14 amino acids. CDR1 and CDR2 from the germline V gene are MNHEY and SVGAGI. CDR3 bases: TGTGCCAGCAGTTACTCGGGCGGGAGGAGCGAGCAGTACTTC. Its translation: CASSYSGGRSEQYF.

The sample holds one count of this clone. The chain recombines TRBV6-1 with TRBJ1-4, with D hard to call. V lost 4 bases, J lost 6 bases, and 6 bases lay in between. CDR3 length equals 12 residues. Germline assignment: CDR1 MNHNS and CDR2 SASEGT. This CDR3 reads CASSATHEKLFF. CDR3 bases: TGTGCCAGCAGTGCGACTCATGAAAAACTGTTTTTT.

This rearrangement joins TRBV7-9 to TRBJ2-1; the D gene could be TRBD1 or TRBD2 (5 bases each). Germline CDR1 reads SEHNR; CDR2 reads FQNEAQ (reference sequence). This CDR3 spans 16 amino acids. V lost 5 bases, J lost 7 bases, and 21 bases lay in between. The CDR3 loop reads CASSLSTGTGANEQFF. CDR3 nucleotides: TGTGCCAGCAGCCTATCCACCGGGACCGGGGCTAATGAGCAGTTCTTC.

The chain recombines TRBV28 with TRBJ2-3, with 9 bases fitting TRBD2. The CDR3 sequence is 17 residues long. Germline V gene lookup returns CDR1 MDHEN and CDR2 SYDVKM. V gave up 4 bases and J gave up 1 base; unmatched junction bases: 9. Here the CDR3 reads CASSSPGVAGGTDTQYF. DNA of the CDR3: TGTGCCAGCAGTTCCCCCGGGGTAGCGGGGGGCACAGATACGCAGTATTTT.

The chain carries TRBV10-1 and TRBJ2-7, with D maybe TRBD2 (5 bases). The length of the CDR3 is 15 residues. Germline V gene lookup returns CDR1 WNHNN and CDR2 SYGVQD (reference sequence). V was trimmed by 4 bases and J by 5 bases, leaving 18 bases between them. DNA for the CDR3: TGCGCCAGCAGTGGGTTGGACGGACTTTCAAACGAGCAGTACTTC. Amino acids: CASSGLDGLSNEQYF.

The chain links TRBV5-4 to TRBJ1-1, with 8 bases identical to TRBD1. Unmatched junction bases numbered 5, after V lost 0 bases and J lost 1 base. The germline CDR1 and CDR2 sequences are SGHNT and YYREEE (reference sequence). CDR3 length: 16 residues. Here the CDR3 reads CASSLAVGQGNTEAFF. CDR3 nucleotide sequence: TGTGCCAGCAGCTTGGCCGTAGGACAGGGGAACACTGAAGCTTTCTTT.

The genes are TRBV10-3 and TRBJ1-4; TRBD1 aligns across 9 bases. There are 12 residues in the CDR3. V shed 10 bases and J 5 bases; nucleotides not matched to a gene: 2. CDR1 is ENHRY, CDR2 SYGVKD, per germline. CDR3 region: CATGTGNEKLFF. The CDR3 coding sequence is TGTGCCACTGGGACAGGGAATGAAAAACTGTTTTTT.

The V gene is TRBV7-2, the J gene TRBJ2-5; D unresolved. Germline assignment: CDR1 SGHTA and CDR2 FQGNSA. The length of the CDR3 is 14 residues. The V end was cut by 4 bases, the J end by 0 bases, with 9 bases between. CDR3 loop: CASSSRPDQETQYF. The CDR3 DNA reads as TGTGCCAGCAGCTCCAGACCCGACCAAGAGACCCAGTACTTC.

V gene TRBV27 combines with J gene TRBJ2-7, with D perhaps matching TRBD1 or TRBD2 (6 bases each). The germline CDR1 and CDR2 sequences are MNHEY and SMNVEV (reference sequence). V was shortened by 6 bases and J by 4 bases, with 19 bases between the two germline ends. This CDR3 comprises 15 residues. CDR3 in amino acids: CASSLRGGELYEQYF. Here the CDR3 DNA reads TGTGCCAGCAGCCTCAGGGGCGGGGAATTATACGAGCAGTACTTC.

The rearrangement uses TRBV5-1 and TRBJ2-3; D perhaps matches TRBD2 (5 bases). There are 17 residues in the CDR3. CDR1 SGHRS and CDR2 YFSETQ come from the germline V gene. V shed 4 bases and J shed 1 base, with 19 bases lying between them. Here the CDR3 reads CASSSTGLALGTDTQYF. DNA of the CDR3: TGCGCCAGCAGCAGCACCGGACTGGCCCTCGGCACAGATACGCAGTATTTT.

This chain connects TRBV19 to TRBJ2-7, with a weak D call TRBD2 (6 bases). V lost 3 bases, J lost 3 bases, and 15 bases lay in between. Germline CDR1 is LNHDA and CDR2 is SQIVND (reference sequence). CDR3 length equals 15 residues. CDR3 bases: TGTGCCAGTAGTATGGGACTCCTGGGAGGCTACGAGCAGTACTTC. Its protein product is CASSMGLLGGYEQYF.

This clone appeared a single time. The rearrangement links TRBV4-2 to TRBJ2-3; TRBD2 matches 7 bases. J lost 3 bases, V lost 1 base, and 4 bases had no gene match. Germline V gene lookup returns CDR1 LGHNA and CDR2 YNFKEQ. The CDR3 contains 15 residues. The DNA of the CDR3 is TGTGCCAGCAGCCAAGGTACTAGCGAAACAGATACGCAGTATTTT. This sequence encodes CASSQGTSETDTQYF.